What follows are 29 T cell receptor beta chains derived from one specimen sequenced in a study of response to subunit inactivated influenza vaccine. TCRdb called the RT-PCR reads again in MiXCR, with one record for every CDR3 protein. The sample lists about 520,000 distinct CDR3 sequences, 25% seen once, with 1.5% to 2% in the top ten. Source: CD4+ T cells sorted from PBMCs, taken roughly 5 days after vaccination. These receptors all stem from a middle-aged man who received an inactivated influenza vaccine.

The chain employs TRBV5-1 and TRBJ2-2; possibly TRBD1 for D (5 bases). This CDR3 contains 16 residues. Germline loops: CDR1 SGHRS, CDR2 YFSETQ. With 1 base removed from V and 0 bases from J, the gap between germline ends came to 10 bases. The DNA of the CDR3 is TGCGCCAGCAGCTTGAACGAACAGGCGAACACCGGGGAGCTGTTTTTT. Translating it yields CASSLNEQANTGELFF.

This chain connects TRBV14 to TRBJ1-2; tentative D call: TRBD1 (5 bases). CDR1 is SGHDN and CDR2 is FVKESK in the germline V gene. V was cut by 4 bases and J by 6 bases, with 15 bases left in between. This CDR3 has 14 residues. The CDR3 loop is CASSRFGTLDGYTF. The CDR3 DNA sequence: TGTGCCAGCAGCCGTTTCGGGACGCTGGATGGCTACACCTTC.

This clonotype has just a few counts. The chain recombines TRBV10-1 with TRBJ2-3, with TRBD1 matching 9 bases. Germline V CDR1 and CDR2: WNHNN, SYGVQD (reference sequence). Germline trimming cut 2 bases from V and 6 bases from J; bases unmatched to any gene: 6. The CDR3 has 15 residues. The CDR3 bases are TGCGCCAGCAGTGAGAGGGGACAGGGTTTGGATACGCAGTATTTT. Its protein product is CASSERGQGLDTQYF.

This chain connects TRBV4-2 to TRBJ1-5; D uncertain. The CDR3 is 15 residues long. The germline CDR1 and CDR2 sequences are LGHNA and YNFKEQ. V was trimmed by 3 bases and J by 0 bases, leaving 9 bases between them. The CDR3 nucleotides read TGTGCCAGCAGCCAGGGCGACCTTAGCAATCAGCCCCAGCATTTT. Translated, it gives CASSQGDLSNQPQHF.

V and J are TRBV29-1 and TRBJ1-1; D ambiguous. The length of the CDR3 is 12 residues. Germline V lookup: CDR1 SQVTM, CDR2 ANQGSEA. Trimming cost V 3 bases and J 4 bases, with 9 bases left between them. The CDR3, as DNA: TGCAGCGTTGAGTATAGCGCCACTGAAGCTTTCTTT. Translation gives CSVEYSATEAFF.

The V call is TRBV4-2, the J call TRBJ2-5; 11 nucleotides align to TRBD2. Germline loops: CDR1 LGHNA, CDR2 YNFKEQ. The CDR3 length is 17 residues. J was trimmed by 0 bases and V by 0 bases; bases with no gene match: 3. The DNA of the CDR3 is TGTGCCAGCAGCCAAGATTTAGCGGGAGGGTACCAAGAGACCCAGTACTTC. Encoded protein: CASSQDLAGGYQETQYF.

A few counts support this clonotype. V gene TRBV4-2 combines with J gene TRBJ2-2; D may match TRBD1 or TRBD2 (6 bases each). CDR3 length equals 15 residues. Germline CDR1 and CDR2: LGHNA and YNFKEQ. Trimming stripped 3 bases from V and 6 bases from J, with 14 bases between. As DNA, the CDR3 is TGTGCCAGCAGCCAGACAGGCAGGGAGGCCGGGGAGCTGTTTTTT. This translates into CASSQTGREAGELFF.

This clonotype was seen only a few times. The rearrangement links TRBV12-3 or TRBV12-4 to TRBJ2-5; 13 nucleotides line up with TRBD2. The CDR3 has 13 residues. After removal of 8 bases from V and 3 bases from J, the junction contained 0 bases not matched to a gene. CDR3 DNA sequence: TGTGCCAGCGGACTAGCGGGGGAAGAGACCCAGTACTTC. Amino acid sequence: CASGLAGEETQYF.

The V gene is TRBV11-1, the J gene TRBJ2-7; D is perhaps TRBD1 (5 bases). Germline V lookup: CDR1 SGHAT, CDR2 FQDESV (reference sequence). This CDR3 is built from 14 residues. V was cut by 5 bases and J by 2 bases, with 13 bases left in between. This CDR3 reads CASSPRRGPYEQYF. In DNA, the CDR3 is TGTGCCAGCAGCCCTAGAAGGGGCCCCTACGAGCAGTACTTC. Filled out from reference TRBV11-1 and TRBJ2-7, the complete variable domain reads EAEVAQSPRYKITEKSQAVAFWCDPISGHATLYWYRQILGQGPELLVQFQDESVVDDSQLPKDRFSAERLKGVDSTLKIQPAELGDSAMYLCASSPRRGPYEQYFGPGTRLTVT.

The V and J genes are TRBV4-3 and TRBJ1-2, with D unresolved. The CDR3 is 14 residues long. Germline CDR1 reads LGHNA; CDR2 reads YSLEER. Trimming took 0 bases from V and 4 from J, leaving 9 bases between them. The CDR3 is CASSQEAGSYGYTF. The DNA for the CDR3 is TGCGCCAGCAGCCAAGAAGCGGGAAGCTATGGCTACACCTTC.

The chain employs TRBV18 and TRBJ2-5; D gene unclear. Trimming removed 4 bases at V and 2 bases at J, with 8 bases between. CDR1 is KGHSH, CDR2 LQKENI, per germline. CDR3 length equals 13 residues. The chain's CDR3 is CASSRSVQETQYF. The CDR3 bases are TGTGCCAGCTCACGCTCGGTGCAAGAGACCCAGTACTTC.

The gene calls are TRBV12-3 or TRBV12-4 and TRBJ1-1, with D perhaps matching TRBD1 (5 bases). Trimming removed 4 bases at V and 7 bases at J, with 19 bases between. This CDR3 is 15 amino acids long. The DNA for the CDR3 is TGTGCCAGCAGTTCAGGCCGGAGGAGAACAGGTGAAGCTTTCTTT. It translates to CASSSGRRRTGEAFF.

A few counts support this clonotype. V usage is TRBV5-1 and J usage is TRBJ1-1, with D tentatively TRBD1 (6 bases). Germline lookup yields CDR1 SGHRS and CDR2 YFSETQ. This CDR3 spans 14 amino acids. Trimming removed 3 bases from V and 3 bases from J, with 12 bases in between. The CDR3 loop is CASSSAGAYTEAFF. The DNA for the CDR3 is TGCGCCAGCAGCTCCGCAGGGGCTTACACTGAAGCTTTCTTT.

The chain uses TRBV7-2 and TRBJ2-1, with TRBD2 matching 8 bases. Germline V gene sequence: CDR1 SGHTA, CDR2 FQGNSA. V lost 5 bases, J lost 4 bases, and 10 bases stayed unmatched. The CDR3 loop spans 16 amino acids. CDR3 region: CASSPTRGGRYNEQFF. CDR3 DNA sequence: TGTGCCAGCAGCCCTACACGGGGGGGGCGGTACAATGAGCAGTTCTTC.

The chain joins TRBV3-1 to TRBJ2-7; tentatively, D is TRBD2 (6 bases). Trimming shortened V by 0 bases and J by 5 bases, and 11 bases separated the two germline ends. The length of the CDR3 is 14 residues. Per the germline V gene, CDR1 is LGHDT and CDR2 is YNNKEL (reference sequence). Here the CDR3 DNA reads TGTGCCAGCAGCCAAGATCTATGGACTAACGAGCAGTACTTC. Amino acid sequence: CASSQDLWTNEQYF.

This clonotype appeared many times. DNA of the CDR3: TGTGCCAGCAGCCCATGGACAGGGGGCTACGAGCAGTACTTC. Protein product: CASSPWTGGYEQYF. V and J are TRBV3-1 and TRBJ2-7, with 10 bases matching TRBD1. The CDR3 loop spans 14 amino acids. The V segment lost 4 bases and the J segment 3 bases; nucleotides outside the gene matches: 3. Germline loops: CDR1 LGHDT, CDR2 YNNKEL (reference sequence).

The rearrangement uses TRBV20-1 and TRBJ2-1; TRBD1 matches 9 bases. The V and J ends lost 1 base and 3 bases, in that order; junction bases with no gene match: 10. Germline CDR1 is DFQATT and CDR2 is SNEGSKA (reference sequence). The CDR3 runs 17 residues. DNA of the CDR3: TGCAGTGCTAGAGGTTACCACCGGGACAGGGACTACAATGAGCAGTTCTTC. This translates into CSARGYHRDRDYNEQFF.

CDR3 sequence: CAWSQGSDQPQHF. The DNA of the CDR3 is TGTGCCTGGAGTCAGGGGTCAGATCAGCCCCAGCATTTT. V and J are TRBV30 and TRBJ1-5; weak D call: TRBD1 (6 bases). With 2 bases removed from V and 5 bases from J, the gap between germline ends came to 10 bases. This CDR3 has 13 residues. CDR1 GTSNPN and CDR2 SVGIG come from the germline V gene (reference sequence).

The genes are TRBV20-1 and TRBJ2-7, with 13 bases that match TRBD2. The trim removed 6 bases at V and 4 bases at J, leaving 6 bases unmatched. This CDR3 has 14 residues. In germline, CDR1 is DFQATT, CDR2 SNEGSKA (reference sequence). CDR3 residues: CSAQGLAGTYEQYF. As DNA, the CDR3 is TGCAGTGCGCAGGGACTAGCGGGGACATACGAGCAGTACTTC.

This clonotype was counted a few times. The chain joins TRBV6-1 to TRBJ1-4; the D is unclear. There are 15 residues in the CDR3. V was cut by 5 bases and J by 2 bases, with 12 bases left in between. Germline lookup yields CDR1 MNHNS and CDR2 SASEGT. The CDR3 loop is CASSKGGRTNEKLFF. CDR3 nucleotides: TGTGCCAGCAGTAAAGGTGGCCGGACTAATGAAAAACTGTTTTTT.

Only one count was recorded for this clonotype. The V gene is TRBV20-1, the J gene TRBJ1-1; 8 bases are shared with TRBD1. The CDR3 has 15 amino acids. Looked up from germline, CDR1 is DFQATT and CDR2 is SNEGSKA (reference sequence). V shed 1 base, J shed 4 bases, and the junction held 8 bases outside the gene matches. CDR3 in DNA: TGCAGTGCTAGAGCAACCGGGACAGGAGGCACTGAAGCTTTCTTT. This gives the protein CSARATGTGGTEAFF.

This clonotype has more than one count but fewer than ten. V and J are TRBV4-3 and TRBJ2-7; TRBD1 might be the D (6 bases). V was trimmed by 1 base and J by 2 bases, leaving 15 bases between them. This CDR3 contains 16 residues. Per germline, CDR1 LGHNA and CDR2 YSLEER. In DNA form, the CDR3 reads TGCGCCAGCAGCCAAGGTTATGCCAGGGGTACCTACGAGCAGTACTTC. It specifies CASSQGYARGTYEQYF.

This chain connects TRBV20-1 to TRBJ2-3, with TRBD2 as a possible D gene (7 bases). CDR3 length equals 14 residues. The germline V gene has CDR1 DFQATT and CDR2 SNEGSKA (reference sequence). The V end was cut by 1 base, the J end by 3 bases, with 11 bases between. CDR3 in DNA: TGCAGTGCTAGAGGGGGGGGCCGGACAGATACGCAGTATTTT. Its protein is CSARGGGRTDTQYF.

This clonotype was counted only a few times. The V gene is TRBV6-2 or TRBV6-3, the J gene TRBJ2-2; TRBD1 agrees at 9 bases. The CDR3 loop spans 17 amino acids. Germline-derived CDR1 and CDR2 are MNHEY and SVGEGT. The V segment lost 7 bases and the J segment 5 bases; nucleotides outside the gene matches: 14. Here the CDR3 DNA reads TGTGCCAGCACCACTACAGAGGGACAGGGCTATACCGGGGAGCTGTTTTTT. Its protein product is CASTTTEGQGYTGELFF.

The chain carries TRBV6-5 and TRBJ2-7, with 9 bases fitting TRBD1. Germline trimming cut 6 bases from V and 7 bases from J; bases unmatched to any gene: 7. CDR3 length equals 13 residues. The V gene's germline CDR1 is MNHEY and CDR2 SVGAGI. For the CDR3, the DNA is TGTGCCAGCAGCCCAGGACAGGGGATAGAGCAGTACTTC. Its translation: CASSPGQGIEQYF.

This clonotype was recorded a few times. CDR3 nucleotide sequence: TGTGCCAGCACCCTACGGGGGGCCTACGAGCAGTACTTC. Its protein is CASTLRGAYEQYF. The genes are TRBV12-3 or TRBV12-4 and TRBJ2-7; TRBD2 matches at 7 bases. This CDR3 spans 13 amino acids. The V and J ends lost 7 bases and 2 bases, in that order; junction bases with no gene match: 5.

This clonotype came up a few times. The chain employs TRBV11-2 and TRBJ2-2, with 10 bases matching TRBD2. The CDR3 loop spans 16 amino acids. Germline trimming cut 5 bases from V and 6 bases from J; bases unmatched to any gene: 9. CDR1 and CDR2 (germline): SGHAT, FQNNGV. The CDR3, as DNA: TGTGCCAGCAGCACCCAAGCGGGAGGGGTCCCCGGGGAGCTGTTTTTT. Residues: CASSTQAGGVPGELFF. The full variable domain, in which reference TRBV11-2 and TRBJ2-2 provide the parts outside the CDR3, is EAGVAQSPRYKIIEKRQSVAFWCNPISGHATLYWYQQILGQGPKLLIQFQNNGVVDDSQLPKDRFSAERLKGVDSTLKIQPAKLEDSAVYLCASSTQAGGVPGELFFGEGSRLTVL.

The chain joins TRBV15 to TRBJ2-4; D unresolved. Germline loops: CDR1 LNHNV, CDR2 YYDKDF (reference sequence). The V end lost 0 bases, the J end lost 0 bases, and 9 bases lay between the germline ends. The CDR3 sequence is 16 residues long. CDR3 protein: CATSRDAGLAKNIQYF. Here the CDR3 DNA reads TGTGCCACCAGCAGAGATGCAGGTCTAGCCAAAAACATTCAGTACTTC.

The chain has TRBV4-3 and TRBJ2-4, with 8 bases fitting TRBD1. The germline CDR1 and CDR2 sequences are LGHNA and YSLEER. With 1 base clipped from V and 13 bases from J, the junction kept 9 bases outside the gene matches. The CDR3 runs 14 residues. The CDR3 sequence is CASSQGGQGATQYF. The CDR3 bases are TGCGCCAGCAGCCAAGGAGGACAGGGAGCAACCCAGTACTTC.